A selection of T cell receptor beta chains follows, all from one sample in a study of T-cell memory formation after mild COVID-19. From the 5' RACE reads, TCRdb called clonotypes with MiXCR, one entry per CDR3 protein. The data hold 140,000 or so distinct CDR3 sequences, with under 25% observed a single time. Sequencing input: PBMCs or a T cell subset sorted from them (not recorded which). The origin of the receptors is an adult woman who had mild COVID-19 (a few samples of this study predate the infection). Cell type and time point are not known. The CDR3 runs from the conserved cysteine through the conserved F or W. The D gene is left open where the match is weak. Clone size, where shown, is once, few, many, or a class for clones that have expanded.

clone size	D gene	V gene	J gene	CDR3 protein	CDR3 DNA
many	.	TRBV15	TRBJ2-7	CATSRGSGTEYEQYF	TGTGCCACCAGCAGAGGTTCCGGGACGGAGTACGAGCAGTACTTC
.	TRBD2	TRBV6-4	TRBJ2-2	CASSAVVPSGGYTGELFF	TGTGCCAGCAGTGCTGTTGTGCCTAGCGGTGGCTACACCGGGGAGCTGTTTTTT
.	.	TRBV20-1	TRBJ2-2	CSARPFDRAGELFF	TGCAGTGCTAGACCCTTCGATAGGGCCGGGGAGCTGTTTTTT
.	TRBD2	TRBV7-2	TRBJ2-3	CASSPTSGNGIGQYF	TGTGCCAGCAGCCCCACTAGCGGGAATGGTATCGGGCAGTATTTT
.	.	TRBV12-3/TRBV12-4	TRBJ1-1	CASILGTGNTEAFF	.
.	.	TRBV7-7	TRBJ2-5	CASSSTWRDQETQYF	TGTGCCAGCAGCTCCACCTGGAGGGACCAAGAGACCCAGTACTTC
few	.	TRBV5-1	TRBJ1-2	CASSLTRADYGYTF	TGCGCCAGCAGCTTGACCCGGGCGGACTATGGCTACACCTTC
.	TRBD1	TRBV5-4	TRBJ2-7	CASSPDRDRGLKQYF	TGTGCCAGCAGTCCGGACCGGGACAGGGGGCTCAAGCAGTACTTC
many	.	TRBV6-5	TRBJ2-5	CASSYSTDLGGTQYF	TGTGCCAGCAGTTACTCAACAGATCTCGGGGGGACCCAGTACTTC
.	.	TRBV10-3	TRBJ2-1	CAISEGSGGVSYNEQFF	TGTGCCATCAGTGAAGGTAGCGGAGGAGTATCCTACAATGAGCAGTTCTTC
.	TRBD2	TRBV15	TRBJ2-5	CATSRALGLARETQYF	TGTGCCACCAGCAGAGCCCTCGGACTAGCTAGGGAGACCCAGTACTTC
few	TRBD1	TRBV10-3	TRBJ2-5	CAISDGQGETQYF	TGTGCCATCAGTGATGGACAGGGGGAGACCCAGTACTTC
.	TRBD1	TRBV4-1	TRBJ2-2	CASSRQGTGGTGELFF	TGCGCCAGCAGCCGTCAAGGGACAGGGGGAACCGGGGAGCTGTTTTTT
.	TRBD1	TRBV6-1	TRBJ1-3	CASSGDRGHGNTIYF	TGTGCCAGCAGTGGAGACAGGGGCCATGGAAACACCATATATTTT
.	.	TRBV11-2	TRBJ2-7	CASSKTSREQYF	TGTGCCAGCAGCAAGACTAGTCGCGAGCAGTACTTC
few	TRBD1	TRBV27	TRBJ2-3	CASLGQVSDTQYF	TGTGCCAGCCTAGGACAGGTCTCAGATACGCAGTATTTT
.	.	TRBV6-5	TRBJ2-7	CASSYDAVRTEQYF	TGTGCCAGCAGTTACGATGCGGTACGAACGGAGCAGTACTTC
.	.	TRBV20-1	TRBJ1-1	CSVGLAEAFF	TGCAGTGTAGGGTTGGCTGAAGCTTTCTTT
.	.	TRBV12-3/TRBV12-4	TRBJ1-5	CASSTDYHQPQHF	TGTGCCAGCAGTACGGACTACCATCAGCCCCAGCATTTT
few	.	TRBV5-4	TRBJ2-1	CASSPTGRYTDEQFF	TGTGCCAGCAGCCCTACCGGGCGTTATACGGATGAGCAGTTCTTC
.	.	TRBV19	TRBJ2-1	CATRDNGGSGEQFF	TGTGCCACCAGGGACAACGGCGGATCCGGTGAGCAGTTCTTC
few	.	TRBV15	TRBJ2-4	CATSRDRVLAKNIQYF	TGTGCCACCAGCAGAGACAGGGTTCTAGCCAAAAACATTCAGTACTTC
.	.	TRBV18	TRBJ2-5	CASSPLNGQETQYF	TGTGCCAGCTCACCTTTAAACGGCCAAGAGACCCAGTACTTC
few	TRBD2	TRBV2	TRBJ2-3	CASSALAATVDTQYF	TGTGCCAGCAGTGCACTAGCGGCGACTGTAGATACGCAGTATTTT
few	.	TRBV2	TRBJ2-2	CASSKIIETGELFF	TGTGCCAGCAGTAAAATTATCGAGACCGGGGAGCTGTTTTTT
.	.	TRBV5-1	TRBJ1-2	CASSRTSTTYGYTF	TGCGCCAGCAGCCGGACTTCCACCACGTATGGCTACACCTTC
few	.	TRBV5-1	TRBJ2-6	CASTPGLSSGANVLTF	TGCGCCAGCACACCGGGACTCAGCTCTGGGGCCAACGTCCTGACTTTC
.	TRBD2	TRBV3-1	TRBJ2-7	CASSQARTRGVYEQYF	TGTGCCAGCAGCCAAGCCCGGACTAGAGGGGTCTACGAGCAGTACTTC
.	TRBD2	TRBV6-5	TRBJ2-2	CASSYRGGGGTGELFF	TGTGCCAGCAGTTACCGGGGGGGGGGCGGCACCGGGGAGCTGTTTTTT
.	.	TRBV6-6	TRBJ2-7	CASTPGVGVQYF	TGTGCCAGCACCCCGGGGGTGGGCGTCCAGTACTTC
many	.	TRBV12-3/TRBV12-4	TRBJ2-1	CASSLEFEQFF	TGTGCCAGCAGTTTAGAGTTTGAGCAGTTCTTC
.	TRBD1	TRBV3-1	TRBJ1-1	CASTLTGGNTEAFF	TGTGCCAGCACCCTGACAGGGGGGAACACTGAAGCTTTCTTT
.	TRBD2	TRBV7-2	TRBJ2-7	CASSQRTSGAAEQYF	TGTGCCAGCAGCCAGCGGACTAGCGGGGCCGCGGAGCAGTACTTC
.	TRBD1	TRBV29-1	TRBJ1-5	CSVQTGGSQPQHF	TGCAGCGTCCAAACAGGGGGCTCTCAGCCCCAGCATTTT
.	.	TRBV7-8	TRBJ2-1	CASSLGRWGYNEQFF	TGTGCCAGCAGCTTAGGACGGTGGGGATACAATGAGCAGTTCTTC
few	TRBD2	TRBV12-5	TRBJ2-2	CASGRTSGNTGELFF	TGTGCTAGTGGGCGGACTAGCGGGAACACCGGGGAGCTGTTTTTT